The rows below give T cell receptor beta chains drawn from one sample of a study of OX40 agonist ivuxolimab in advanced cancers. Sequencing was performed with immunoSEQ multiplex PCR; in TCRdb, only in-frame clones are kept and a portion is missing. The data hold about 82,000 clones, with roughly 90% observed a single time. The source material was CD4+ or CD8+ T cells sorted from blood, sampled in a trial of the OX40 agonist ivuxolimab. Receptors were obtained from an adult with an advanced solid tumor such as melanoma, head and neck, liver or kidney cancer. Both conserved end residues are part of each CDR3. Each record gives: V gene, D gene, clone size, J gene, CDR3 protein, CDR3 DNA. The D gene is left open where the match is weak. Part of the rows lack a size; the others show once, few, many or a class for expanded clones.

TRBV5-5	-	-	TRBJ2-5	CASSLEATSGTQYF	TGTGCCAGCAGCTTGGAGGCGACATCAGGGACCCAGTACTTC
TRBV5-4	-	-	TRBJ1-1	CASSSGSSNTEAFF	TGTGCCAGCAGCTCCGGAAGCTCGAACACTGAAGCTTTCTTT
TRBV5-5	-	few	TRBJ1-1	CASSWVPPGQRTEAFF	TGTGCCAGCAGTTGGGTCCCGCCAGGACAGAGGACTGAAGCTTTCTTT
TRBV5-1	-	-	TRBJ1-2	CASSLDVANYGYTF	TGCGCCAGCAGCTTGGATGTCGCTAACTATGGCTACACCTTC
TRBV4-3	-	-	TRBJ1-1	CASSQDLANTEAFF	TGCGCCAGCAGCCAAGATTTGGCGAACACTGAAGCTTTCTTT
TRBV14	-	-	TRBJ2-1	CASSQDLVGGASSYNEQFF	TGTGCCAGCAGCCAAGATCTCGTAGGGGGGGCAAGCTCCTACAATGAGCAGTTCTTC
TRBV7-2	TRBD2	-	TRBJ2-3	CASSPSGLAPSTDTQYF	TGTGCCAGCAGCCCAAGTGGACTAGCGCCCAGCACAGATACGCAGTATTTT
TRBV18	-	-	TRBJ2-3	CASSPRTSTDTQYF	TGTGCCAGCTCACCTAGAACTAGCACAGATACGCAGTATTTT
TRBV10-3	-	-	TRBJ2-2	CAISELSPPGELFF	TGTGCCATCAGTGAGCTCAGTCCCCCCGGGGAGCTGTTTTTT
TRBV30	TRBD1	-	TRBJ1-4	CAWTGQGRGEKLFF	TGTGCCTGGACCGGACAGGGTAGAGGTGAAAAACTGTTTTTT
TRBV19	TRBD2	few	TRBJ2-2	CASSLILSSGGTGELFF	TGTGCCAGTAGCCTGATATTATCTAGCGGGGGGACCGGGGAGCTGTTTTTT
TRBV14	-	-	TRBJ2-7	CASSQVPYEQYF	TGTGCCAGCAGCCAAGTTCCCTACGAGCAGTACTTC
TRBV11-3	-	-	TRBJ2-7	CASSSGLGGIEQYF	TGTGCCAGCAGCTCCGGTCTGGGGGGCATCGAGCAGTACTTC
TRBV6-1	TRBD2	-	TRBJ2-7	CASRGTSGRVEQYF	TGTGCCAGCAGGGGGACTAGCGGGAGGGTCGAGCAGTACTTC
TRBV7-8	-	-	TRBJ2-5	CASSLVRGQTQYF	TGTGCCAGCAGCTTAGTAAGGGGTCAGACCCAGTACTTC
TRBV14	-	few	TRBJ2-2	CASSQDGSGELFF	TGTGCCAGCAGCCAAGATGGGTCCGGGGAGCTGTTTTTT
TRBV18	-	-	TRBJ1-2	CASSPRAADSYGYTF	TGTGCCAGCTCACCAAGGGCGGCTGATTCATATGGCTACACCTTC
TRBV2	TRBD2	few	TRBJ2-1	CASRPRKLAEYQNYNEQFF	TGTGCCAGCAGACCTCGGAAACTAGCGGAGTACCAAAATTACAATGAGCAGTTCTTC